This T cell receptor (beta chain) derives from a study of glioma-infiltrating T cells after dendritic cell vaccination (dated by TCRdb to about 2016). Concerning the study at large: The cohort included around 15 glioblastoma patients drawn from Phase I and II dendritic cell vaccination trials, of whom 9 were newly diagnosed and 6 had recurrent disease. Between the early 2000s and the early 2010s, patients were given autologous tumor lysate-pulsed dendritic cell vaccination. To make the vaccine, monocyte-derived dendritic cells were cultured for seven to eight days with IL-4 and GM-CSF and then pulsed overnight with autologous tumor lysate. Three intradermal dendritic cell vaccine injections were administered to patients at biweekly intervals in the arm below the axilla. Deep sequencing of TCR beta CDR3 regions was used to quantify tumor-infiltrating lymphocyte content and compare tumor and blood repertoires in dendritic cell-vaccinated glioblastoma patients. Survival after dendritic cell vaccination was correlated with TCR sequencing metrics, such as TIL content and the overlap between tumor and blood repertoires.

Its CDR3 holds 14 amino acids, cysteine through phenylalanine. CDR3 DNA is the only sequence kept; it has 42 bases, read in frame from the first base. CDR1 and CDR2 were assigned from the germline V gene as SNHLY and FYNNEI. V is cut by 4 bases and J by 1 base, and the space between the germline ends is 10 bases. TCRB CDR3 regions were amplified from 2 ug genomic DNA, or all available DNA if less, using the immunoSEQ assay. The multiplex PCR relied on 60 forward primers for TCR V beta segments and 13 reverse primers for J beta segments. To estimate reads per starting template, synthetic control templates were spiked into each sample at limiting dilution. Sequencing produced 87 bp reads on the Illumina HiSeq System. In the source study's methods: PCR and sequencing errors were removed by a nearest neighbor algorithm that merged closely related sequences. TCR overlap was defined as the percentage of unique tumor TCR beta sequences that were also found in the peripheral blood of the same patient. The source is immuneACCESS, and TCRdb retained only in-frame sequences with V and J called. Part of the clones is not carried over; for the studies checked, unresolved V genes explain less than half of this, and the remainder is unexplained. The DNA was the basis for D and trimming; V, J and clone size are from that table. Here the sample has roughly 100,000 clones; over 80% occur a single time. The ten largest account for about 6.8% of the sample.

As for this clone: Its antigen has not been determined. No much larger clonotype is one base removed from it; base qualities were not supplied.

The sample's time point label, in plain terms: after dendritic cell vaccination, including at tumor progression/relapse. Patients were selected for having adequate residual fresh-frozen tumor tissue and more than two years of available survival data. Molecular status otherwise varied across the glioblastoma patients, but none of them carried an isocitrate dehydrogenase mutation. PBMC were collected before vaccination, two weeks after the third vaccination, and at tumor progression when it occurred. The Qiagen DNeasy Blood extraction Kit was used to extract genomic DNA. Points the paper makes about the study in general: After dendritic cell vaccination, a higher estimated pretreatment TIL content predicted longer time to progression and longer overall survival. The cohort was small and heterogeneous, and full blood and tumor sets were available for few patients, with initial-recurrent tumor pairs available for even fewer patients. TCR clonality showed no direct relationship with survival, which suggests that a diverse polyclonal response may matter. The response model built on TCR overlap across three groups was characterized as speculative, with prospective validation still needed.

This chain is built from TRBV2 and TRBJ1-1; no D gene is confidently identified. The sample here was blood, taken after dendritic cell vaccination. This clonotype originated in a human donor with glioblastoma. The nucleotide sequence reads TGTGCCAGCAGTGTCCTAGGAGGGAACACTGAAGCTTTCTTT. It translates to CASSVLGGNTEAFF.